Included here is one T cell receptor beta chain sequence, with context. This sample stems from a study of blood T cell repertoires in COVID-19. This CDR3 region has 16 residues. Germline V CDR1 and CDR2: SGHAT, FQNNGV. V was pared by 4 bases and J by 0 bases, with 12 bases between. The study counted Cohort 3 donors as recovered given two negative PCRs, clearance, or symptom resolution. Here immunoSEQ multiplex PCR was the method, and the copy in TCRdb shows in-frame clones only, minus some. The sample holds about 190,000 clones, approximately 88% seen once. The origin of this receptor is a woman between 25 and 40 years old who had recovered from COVID-19. The rearrangement links TRBV11-2 to TRBJ2-2; TRBD2 might be the D (7 bases). The sequenced sample consisted of PBMCs or T cells enriched from blood (not recorded which). This CDR3 is CASSSRGGANTGELFF. The CDR3 region has the DNA TGTGCCAGCAGCTCCCGCGGGGGCGCGAACACCGGGGAGCTGTTTTTT.